This T cell receptor beta chain was recorded in a study of blood T cell repertoires in COVID-19. The CDR3 contains 18 residues. V trimming: 5 bases; J trimming: 2 bases; junction bases outside the gene matches: 14. The germline V gene has CDR1 SGDLS and CDR2 YYNGEE. The protocol was immunoSEQ multiplex PCR, while the TCRdb copy is restricted to in-frame clones and leaves out a portion. The sample lists approximately 120,000 clones, around four fifths occurring once. This clone was counted between two and nine times. Sequencing input: PBMCs or T cells enriched from blood (not recorded which). The rearrangement uses TRBV9 and TRBJ2-1; 9 bases line up with TRBD2. This TCR was sampled from a man aged 25 to 45 who had recovered from COVID-19. The chain's CDR3 is CASSIGGAGGGAYNEQFF. The CDR3 DNA reads TGTGCCAGCAGTATAGGGGGAGCGGGAGGCGGAGCCTACAATGAGCAGTTCTTC.